This T cell receptor beta chain was sequenced for a study of breast tumors, draining lymph nodes, adjacent tissues. Points from the study as a whole: Luminal-like breast cancer showed significantly greater tumor-nontumor repertoire similarity than basal-like breast cancer did. Tumor T cell lymph node origin was a supported hypothesis, not proven.

A few counts support this clonotype. As yet, its antigen is unknown. Axillary draining lymph nodes of breast cancer patients supplied the node samples. TCRdb reprocessed the multiplex PCR reads with MiXCR, giving one entry per CDR3 protein. Of about 130,000 distinct CDR3 sequences in the sample, 20% were seen once. The length of the CDR3 is 15 residues. Trimming removed 4 bases from V and 7 bases from J; junction bases left unmatched: 8. Germline loops: CDR1 LGHDT, CDR2 YNNKEL (reference sequence). This TCR derives from a female donor with breast cancer. Some clones in this sample may be carry-over from other donors' samples. The specimen was axillary lymph node tissue. The J gene is TRBJ2-3, the V gene TRBV3-1; 10 bases are shared with TRBD1. In nucleotides, the CDR3 is TGTGCCAGCAGCCTACGCGGACAGGGGGTTAATACGCAGTATTTT. Translation: CASSLRGQGVNTQYF.